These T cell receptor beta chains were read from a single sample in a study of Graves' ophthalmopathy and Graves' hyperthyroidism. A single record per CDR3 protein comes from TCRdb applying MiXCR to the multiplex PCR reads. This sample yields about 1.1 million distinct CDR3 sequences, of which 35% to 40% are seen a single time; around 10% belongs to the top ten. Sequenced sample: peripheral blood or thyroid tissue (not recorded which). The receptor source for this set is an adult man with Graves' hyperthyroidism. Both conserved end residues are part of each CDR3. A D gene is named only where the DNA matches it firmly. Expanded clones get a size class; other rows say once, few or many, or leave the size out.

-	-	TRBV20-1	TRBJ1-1	CSARAGATEAFF	TGCAGTGCTAGAGCAGGGGCAACTGAAGCTTTCTTT
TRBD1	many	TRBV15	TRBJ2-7	CATSRGQGRHEQYF	TGTGCCACCAGCAGAGGACAGGGAAGGCACGAGCAGTACTTC
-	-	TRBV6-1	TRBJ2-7	CAIGRPLSGEQYF	TGTGCCATCGGCAGGCCCTTATCGGGCGAGCAGTACTTC
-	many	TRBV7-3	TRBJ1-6	CASSERGANSPLHF	TGTGCCAGCAGCGAACGGGGTGCGAATTCACCCCTCCACTTT
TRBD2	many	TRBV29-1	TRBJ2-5	CSVDGGRAQETQYF	TGCAGCGTTGATGGTGGGAGGGCCCAAGAGACCCAGTACTTC
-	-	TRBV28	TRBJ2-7	CASSLYRGGAEQYF	TGTGCCAGCAGTTTATATCGTGGAGGGGCGGAGCAGTACTTC
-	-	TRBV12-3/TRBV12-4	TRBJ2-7	CASTGGTWLEQYF	TGTGCCAGCACCGGTGGAACCTGGCTCGAGCAGTACTTC
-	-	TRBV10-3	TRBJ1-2	CAMASGGANTF	TGTGCCATGGCGAGCGGGGGGGCGAACACCTTC
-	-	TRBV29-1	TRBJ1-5	CSVYTGQPQHF	TGCAGCGTCTATACAGGCCAGCCCCAGCATTTT
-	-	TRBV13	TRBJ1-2	CASSLGYRSFFYGYTF	TGTGCCAGCAGCTTAGGCTACAGGTCCTTTTTCTATGGCTACACCTTC
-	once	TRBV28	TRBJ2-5	CASSLAPREAQYF	TGTGCCAGCAGTTTGGCACCCAGAGAGGCCCAGTACTTC
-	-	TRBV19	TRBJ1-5	CASTAGPQHF	TGTGCCAGTACCGCAGGGCCCCAGCATTTT
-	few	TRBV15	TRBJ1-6	CATRPGEGSSYNSPLHF	TGTGCCACCAGGCCCGGAGAGGGTAGCTCCTATAATTCACCCCTCCACTTT
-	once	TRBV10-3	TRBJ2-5	CASSYFGGLPTETQYF	TGTGCCAGCAGTTATTTTGGGGGGTTACCGACAGAGACCCAGTACTTC
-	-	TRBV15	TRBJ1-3	CATSRVSGLAQETIYF	TGTGCCACCAGCAGAGTGTCAGGGCTAGCCCAAGAGACCATATATTTT
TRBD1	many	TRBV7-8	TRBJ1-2	CASSLGQGGNYGYTF	TGTGCCAGCAGCTTGGGACAGGGAGGGAACTATGGCTACACCTTC
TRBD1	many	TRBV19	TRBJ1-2	CASSRDDRAPIAGYTF	TGTGCCAGTAGTCGCGACGACAGGGCCCCCATAGCCGGCTACACCTTC
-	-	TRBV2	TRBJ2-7	CASTYGGFYEQYF	TGTGCCAGCACCTACGGAGGGTTTTACGAGCAGTACTTC
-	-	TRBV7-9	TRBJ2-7	CASSSLWPQNYEQYF	TGTGCCAGCAGTTCCCTGTGGCCGCAAAACTACGAGCAGTACTTC
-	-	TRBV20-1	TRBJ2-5	CSAPPTDTEETQYF	TGCAGTGCACCGCCGACGGACACCGAAGAGACCCAGTACTTC
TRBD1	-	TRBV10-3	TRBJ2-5	CAIKSDRGLLGQETQYF	TGTGCCATCAAGAGTGACAGGGGGCTACTCGGTCAGGAGACCCAGTACTTC
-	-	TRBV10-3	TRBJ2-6	CAIGRGTGANVLTF	TGTGCCATCGGTAGGGGTACCGGGGCCAACGTCCTGACTTTC
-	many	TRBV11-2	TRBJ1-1	CASRRTDMNTEAFF	TGTGCCAGCAGACGTACAGACATGAACACTGAAGCTTTCTTT
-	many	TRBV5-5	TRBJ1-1	CASRSGTTNTEAFF	TGTGCCAGCAGGTCCGGGACGACGAACACTGAAGCTTTCTTT
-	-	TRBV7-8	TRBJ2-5	CASSLGWQEQETQYF	TGTGCCAGCAGCTTAGGATGGCAGGAGCAAGAGACCCAGTACTTC
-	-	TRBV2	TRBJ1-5	CASGQSYPETQHF	TGTGCCAGCGGACAGTCGTACCCGGAGACCCAGCATTTT
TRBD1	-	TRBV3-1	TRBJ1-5	CASSPDRGLHQPQHF	TGTGCCAGCAGCCCAGACAGGGGGCTCCATCAGCCCCAGCATTTT
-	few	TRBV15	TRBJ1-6	CATMPRGYYNSPLHF	TGTGCCACCATGCCCCGGGGTTACTATAATTCACCCCTCCACTTT
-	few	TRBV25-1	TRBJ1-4	CASTTFEGSTNEKLFF	TGTGCCAGCACCACCTTTGAGGGGTCCACTAATGAAAAACTGTTTTTT
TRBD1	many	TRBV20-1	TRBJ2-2	CSASGTGWNTGELFF	TGCAGTGCTAGCGGGACAGGGTGGAACACCGGGGAGCTGTTTTTT
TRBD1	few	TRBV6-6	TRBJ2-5	CATSSPRTGGETQYF	TGTGCCACCAGCTCCCCCCGGACAGGGGGCGAGACCCAGTACTTC
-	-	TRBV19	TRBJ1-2	CASSTEAPGLYGYTF	TGTGCCAGTAGTACGGAGGCCCCGGGACTTTATGGCTACACCTTC
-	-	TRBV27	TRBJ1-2	CASSLSTANYGYTF	TGTGCCAGCAGTTTGAGTACAGCTAACTATGGCTACACCTTC
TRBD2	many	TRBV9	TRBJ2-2	CASSVVASGITGELFF	TGTGCCAGCAGCGTAGTGGCTAGCGGGATAACCGGGGAGCTGTTTTTT
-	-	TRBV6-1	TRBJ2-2	CASSEGPDLRELFF	TGTGCCAGCAGTGAAGGGCCCGACCTAAGGGAGCTGTTTTTT
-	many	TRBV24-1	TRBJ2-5	CATSDLQPGVETQYF	TGTGCCACCAGTGATTTGCAACCAGGGGTGGAGACCCAGTACTTC
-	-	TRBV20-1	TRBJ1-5	CSARDAPQHF	TGCAGTGCTAGAGATGCGCCCCAGCATTTT
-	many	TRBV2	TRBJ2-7	CASTEGGYEQYF	TGTGCCAGCACTGAGGGAGGATACGAGCAGTACTTC
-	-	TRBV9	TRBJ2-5	CASSQVFQETQYF	TGTGCCAGCAGCCAAGTCTTCCAAGAGACCCAGTACTTC
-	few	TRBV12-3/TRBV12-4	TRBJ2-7	CASSQPNRGSYEQYF	TGTGCCAGCAGCCAACCTAACCGGGGGTCCTACGAGCAGTACTTC
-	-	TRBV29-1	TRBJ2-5	CSVYTGDLETQYF	TGCAGCGTCTATACAGGAGATTTGGAGACCCAGTACTTC
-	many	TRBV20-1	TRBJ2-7	CSAPAPGGLRYAQYF	TGCAGTGCTCCGGCGCCAGGGGGACTACGATACGCGCAGTACTTC
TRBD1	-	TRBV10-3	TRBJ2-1	CAISTGTAYNEQFF	TGTGCCATCAGTACCGGGACAGCTTACAATGAGCAGTTCTTC
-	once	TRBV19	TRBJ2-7	CASSIPGHNYEQYF	TGTGCCAGTAGTATCCCGGGACATAACTACGAGCAGTACTTC
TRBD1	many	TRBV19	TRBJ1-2	CASSRDRGNWGYTF	TGTGCCAGTTCGAGGGACAGGGGAAACTGGGGCTACACCTTC
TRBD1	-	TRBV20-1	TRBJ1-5	CSARGQESQPQHF	TGCAGTGCTCGAGGACAGGAGTCCCAGCCCCAGCATTTT
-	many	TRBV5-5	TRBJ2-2	CASSLEGRGRAGELFF	TGTGCCAGCAGCTTGGAGGGCAGGGGCAGGGCCGGGGAGCTGTTTTTT
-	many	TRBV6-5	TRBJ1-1	CASSGSQGTEAFF	TGTGCCAGCAGTGGCTCACAGGGTACTGAAGCTTTCTTT
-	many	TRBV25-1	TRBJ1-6	CATAGSSYNSPLHF	TGTGCCACTGCTGGCAGCTCCTATAATTCACCCCTCCACTTT
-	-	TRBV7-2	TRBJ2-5	CASSGIGDSVETQYF	TGTGCCAGCAGTGGTATAGGGGATTCCGTGGAGACCCAGTACTTC
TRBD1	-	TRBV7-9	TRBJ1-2	CASSQQGAGYGYTF	TGTGCCAGCAGTCAACAGGGGGCCGGCTATGGCTACACCTTC
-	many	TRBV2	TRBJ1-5	CASSEVRGGQPQHF	TGTGCCAGCAGTGAAGTGCGGGGAGGTCAGCCCCAGCATTTT
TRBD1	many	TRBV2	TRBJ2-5	CASGGLGQGQETQYF	TGTGCCAGCGGAGGACTCGGACAGGGGCAAGAGACCCAGTACTTC
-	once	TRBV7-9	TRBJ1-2	CASSLGRNRTF	TGTGCCAGCAGCTTAGGGCGGAATCGCACCTTC
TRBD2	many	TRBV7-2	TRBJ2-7	CASGPRLAGVYEQYF	TGTGCCAGCGGGCCCCGACTAGCGGGAGTGTACGAGCAGTACTTC
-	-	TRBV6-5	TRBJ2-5	CASRSQGRETQYF	TGTGCCAGCCGGAGTCAGGGCAGAGAGACCCAGTACTTC
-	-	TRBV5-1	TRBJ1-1	CASSLSGAEAFF	TGCGCCAGCAGCTTATCGGGGGCTGAAGCTTTCTTT